This record looks at one TCR beta chain sequence and its context. Its specificity is not known. This sample was taken from a study of cytomegalovirus exposure and HLA in healthy donors. Findings and limits, study-wide: The CMV antigen specificity of a few CMV-associated chains was confirmed through in vitro analysis. Accounts indicate the classifier identified cytomegalovirus status with strong specificity and sensitivity.

Data came from immunoSEQ multiplex PCR; TCRdb stores just in-frame clones and leaves some out. The table includes some 290,000 clones, approximately 88% detected once. The CDR3 runs 16 residues. Germline V lookup: CDR1 SGHTA, CDR2 FQGNSA. J was trimmed by 6 bases and V by 5 bases; bases with no gene match: 14. The sequence came from a man aged 25-45 years in good health and CMV-seronegative. The source material was PBMCs. V and J are TRBV7-2 and TRBJ2-7; 9 positions match TRBD1. The CDR3 DNA reads as TGTGCCAGCAGCCAATCCTCCGGGACAGGGTTTCGCGAGCAGTACTTC. Amino acid sequence: CASSQSSGTGFREQYF.